The rows below give T cell receptor beta chains drawn from one sample of a study of blood T cell repertoires in COVID-19. Profiling relied on immunoSEQ multiplex PCR, and the TCRdb table lists in-frame clones only, not all of them. In the table there are about 200,000 clones, around 87% of which are singletons. Specimen: peripheral blood. All receptors derive from a man in his fifties or sixties with acute or convalescent COVID-19. Each CDR3 is given with its conserved first and last residue. D genes are given only for firm matches. Rows give clone size only sometimes, using once, few, many, or a class for an expanded clone.

J	V	size	D	CDR3	DNA
TRBJ2-5	TRBV5-5	.	TRBD2	CASSQGLAGGQGETQYF	TGTGCCAGCAGCCAAGGACTAGCGGGGGGACAAGGGGAGACCCAGTACTTC
TRBJ2-2	TRBV7-9	.	.	CASSLVLYGELFF	TGTGCCAGCAGCTTAGTCCTATACGGGGAGCTGTTTTTT
TRBJ1-1	TRBV4-2	.	.	CASSQEVNRKNTEAFF	TGTGCCAGCAGCCAAGAAGTAAACAGGAAGAACACTGAAGCTTTCTTT
TRBJ2-4	TRBV3-1/TRBV3-2	.	TRBD2	CASSQGLAGSIAKNIQYF	TGTGCCAGCAGCCAGGGACTAGCGGGTAGTATAGCCAAAAACATTCAGTACTTC
TRBJ2-7	TRBV12-3/TRBV12-4	.	.	CASSQNSRGQYF	TGTGCCAGCAGTCAGAATTCACGAGGGCAGTACTTC
TRBJ2-1	TRBV7-2	few	TRBD2	CASSSYVLRGTTVTNEQFF	TGTGCCAGCAGCTCCTATGTGTTACGGGGGACTACCGTCACGAATGAGCAGTTCTTC
TRBJ2-3	TRBV7-2	.	.	CASRDTGTDTQYF	TGTGCCAGCAGAGATACAGGCACAGATACGCAGTATTTT
TRBJ2-3	TRBV2	.	.	CASIADTQYF	TGTGCCAGCATAGCAGATACGCAGTATTTT
TRBJ2-7	TRBV5-1	.	.	CASSLIAGVSYEQYF	TGCGCCAGCAGCTTGATAGCAGGGGTTTCCTACGAGCAGTACTTC
TRBJ1-3	TRBV15	.	.	CATSRDRATSGNTIYF	TGTGCCACCAGCAGAGATCGCGCCACCTCTGGAAACACCATATATTTT
TRBJ2-1	TRBV7-9	.	.	CASSPPGGRYNEQFF	TGTGCCAGCAGCCCACCTGGGGGCAGATACAATGAGCAGTTCTTC